One sample yielded the 27 T cell receptor beta chains listed below, sequenced in a study of immune evolution from preneoplasia to lung adenocarcinoma. Profiling relied on immunoSEQ multiplex PCR, and the TCRdb table lists in-frame clones only, not all of them. The sample lists tens of thousands of clones; roughly four fifths were seen once. Specimen: FFPE invasive lung adenocarcinoma tissue. Every receptor here comes from a person in their 60s with lung adenocarcinoma.

This rearrangement joins TRBV29-1 to TRBJ1-1; possible D gene TRBD1, 6 bases. The CDR3 has 16 amino acids. The germline gives CDR1 SQVTM, CDR2 ANQGSEA. V shed 6 bases and J shed 0 bases, with 20 bases lying between them. This CDR3 reads CSVLGIGGPMNTEAFF. The CDR3 nucleotides read TGCAGCGTCTTGGGGATTGGGGGGCCCATGAACACTGAAGCTTTCTTT.

CDR3 DNA: TGTGCCAGCAGCTTGCTCCCAGGGACAGCAGATACGCAGTATTTT. Amino acid sequence: CASSLLPGTADTQYF. The gene calls are TRBV5-5 and TRBJ2-3; 7 bases line up with TRBD1. Germline V gene lookup returns CDR1 SGHKS and CDR2 YYEKEE (reference sequence). Trimming at V came to 1 base and at J to 4 bases, leaving 6 bases not matched to a gene. This CDR3 comprises 15 residues. Complete variable domain (other parts from reference TRBV5-5 and TRBJ2-3): DAGVTQSPTHLIKTRGQQVTLRCSPISGHKSVSWYQQVLGQGPQFIFQYYEKEERGRGNFPDRFSARQFPNYSSELNVNALLLGDSALYLCASSLLPGTADTQYFGPGTRLTVL.

The chain is built from TRBV23-1 and TRBJ2-2; a possible D gene is TRBD1 (6 bases). TRBV23-1 is placed among ORFs of uncertain function. Trimming stripped 2 bases from V and 0 bases from J, with 13 bases between. The CDR3 covers 17 residues. CDR3: CASSQPYSGANTGELFF. CDR3 bases: TGCGCCAGCAGTCAACCCTACTCAGGGGCGAACACCGGGGAGCTGTTTTTT.

V is TRBV5-1 and J is TRBJ2-3, with no clear D. The CDR3 runs to 13 residues. From germline, CDR1 is SGHRS and CDR2 YFSETQ. V was pared by 1 base and J by 7 bases, with 10 bases between. The CDR3 DNA reads as TGCGCCAGCAGCTTGTTGCCCCAAAATACGCAGTATTTT. It encodes CASSLLPQNTQYF.

The chain has TRBV4-1 and TRBJ2-1; D perhaps matches TRBD2 (6 bases). Trimming cost V 1 base and J 9 bases, with 13 bases left between them. The CDR3 sequence is 14 residues long. Looked up from germline, CDR1 is MGHRA and CDR2 is YSYEKL. As DNA, the CDR3 is TGCGCCAGCAGCCAAGGGGCGGCGGGACTTGAGCAGTTCTTC. Its protein product is CASSQGAAGLEQFF.

The chain is built from TRBV9 and TRBJ2-6; no firm D call. CDR1 is SGDLS and CDR2 is YYNGEE in the germline V gene. V gave up 0 bases and J gave up 1 base, with 8 bases separating them. CDR3 size: 16 residues. The CDR3 DNA follows: TGTGCCAGCAGCGTAGGCCGACCATCTGGGGCCAACGTCCTGACTTTC. Residues: CASSVGRPSGANVLTF.

This clone was counted a single time. V usage is TRBV7-6 and J usage is TRBJ2-2; no reliable D call. The CDR3 is made up of 17 amino acids. V was cut by 0 bases and J by 1 base, with 12 bases left in between. The V gene's germline CDR1 is SGHVS and CDR2 FNYEAQ. CDR3 protein: CASSLARWEQNTGELFF. The CDR3 DNA sequence: TGTGCCAGCAGCTTAGCGCGGTGGGAACAGAACACCGGGGAGCTGTTTTTT.

This chain connects TRBV18 to TRBJ2-3, with D tentatively TRBD2 (6 bases). With 0 bases removed from V and 1 base from J, the gap between germline ends came to 8 bases. The V gene's germline CDR1 is KGHSH and CDR2 LQKENI. CDR3 length: 15 residues. The CDR3 protein is CASSPPLAGTDTQYF. Written as DNA, the CDR3 is TGTGCCAGCTCACCACCGTTAGCGGGCACAGATACGCAGTATTTT.

There are a few counts of this clone. The chain couples TRBV18 to TRBJ2-7, with TRBD1 identical over 10 bases. Germline loops: CDR1 KGHSH, CDR2 LQKENI. V shed 3 bases and J 4 bases; nucleotides not matched to a gene: 3. The CDR3 is 14 amino acids. CDR3 sequence (DNA): TGTGCCAGCTCACCCGGGACAGGGGCGTACGAGCAGTACTTC. Its protein is CASSPGTGAYEQYF.

This chain uses TRBV19 with TRBJ2-2; D is unresolved. CDR3 size: 14 residues. The germline V gene encodes CDR1 LNHDA and CDR2 SQIVND (reference sequence). V was pared by 1 base and J by 0 bases, with 3 bases between. CDR3 region: CASSIAANTGELFF. The CDR3 DNA sequence: TGTGCCAGTAGTATAGCCGCGAACACCGGGGAGCTGTTTTTT.

The chain carries TRBV30 and TRBJ1-5; 7 nucleotides match TRBD1. After removal of 3 bases from V and 3 bases from J, the junction contained 2 bases not matched to a gene. Germline lookup yields CDR1 GTSNPN and CDR2 SVGIG (reference sequence). This CDR3 spans 13 amino acids. The CDR3 sequence is CAWSRGANQPQHF. The CDR3 bases are TGTGCCTGGAGCAGGGGGGCCAATCAGCCCCAGCATTTT. The complete variable domain, with remaining parts taken from reference TRBV30 and TRBJ1-5, reads SQTIHQWPATLVQPVGSPLSLECTVEGTSNPNLYWYRQAAGRGLQLLFYSVGIGQISSEVPQNLSASRPQDRQFILSSKKLLLSDSGFYLCAWSRGANQPQHFGDGTRLSIL.

This clone was observed a few times. The rearrangement joins TRBV7-2 to TRBJ1-2; D might be TRBD1 (6 bases). The germline CDR1 and CDR2 sequences are SGHTA and FQGNSA. The ends were cut back, 5 bases at V and 4 bases at J, with 14 bases in the middle. This CDR3 has 14 residues. The CDR3 region is CASSDYRESYGYTF. The CDR3 coding sequence is TGTGCCAGCAGCGACTACAGGGAAAGCTATGGCTACACCTTC.

This clone occurred once. This sequence joins TRBV5-1 and TRBJ2-7; perhaps D is TRBD1 or TRBD2 (6 bases each). Deletions cut 1 base from V and 6 bases from J, with 11 bases between. CDR1 is SGHRS and CDR2 is YFSETQ in the germline V gene. The CDR3 runs to 13 residues. DNA for the CDR3: TGCGCCAGCAGCTTGCCGGGGGCTGGCGAGCAGTACTTC. Its translation: CASSLPGAGEQYF.

The genes are TRBV19 and TRBJ1-1; D call uncertain. Trimming shortened V by 7 bases and J by 0 bases, and 12 bases separated the two germline ends. CDR3 length: 14 residues. CDR1 and CDR2 (germline): LNHDA, SQIVND (reference sequence). CDR3 bases: TGTGCCAGTAAAAGGCTTGACGTGAACACTGAAGCTTTCTTT. It yields the protein CASKRLDVNTEAFF.

The chain joins TRBV29-1 to TRBJ1-3; D remains unclear. CDR3 length equals 11 residues. V lost 5 bases, J lost 0 bases, and 2 bases lay in between. Germline CDR1 and CDR2: SQVTM and ANQGSEA. The chain's CDR3 is CSVFSGNTIYF. CDR3 nucleotides: TGCAGCGTTTTCTCTGGAAACACCATATATTTT.

This sequence joins TRBV5-1 and TRBJ1-1; D remains unclear. From germline, CDR1 is SGHRS and CDR2 YFSETQ. Trimming removed 4 bases from V and 1 base from J, with 8 bases in between. CDR3 length: 13 amino acids. CDR3 loop: CASSQTTNTEAFF. CDR3 DNA: TGCGCCAGCAGCCAAACTACGAACACTGAAGCTTTCTTT.

The chain links TRBV28 to TRBJ2-1, with 10 bases identical to TRBD2. Per germline, CDR1 MDHEN and CDR2 SYDVKM. This CDR3 has 21 amino acids. Unmatched junction bases numbered 26, after V lost 5 bases and J lost 7 bases. Here the CDR3 reads CASSTNGAGLAGVILRNEQFF. CDR3 DNA: TGTGCCAGCAGTACCAACGGGGCCGGGCTAGCGGGAGTTATATTAAGGAATGAGCAGTTCTTC. Full variable domain (rest looked up from reference TRBV28 and TRBJ2-1): DVKVTQSSRYLVKRTGEKVFLECVQDMDHENMFWYRQDPGLGLRLIYFSYDVKMKEKGDIPEGYSVSREKKERFSLILESASTNQTSMYLCASSTNGAGLAGVILRNEQFFGPGTRLTVL.

V and J are TRBV10-1 and TRBJ2-1, with TRBD2 identical over 10 bases. The CDR3 contains 16 residues. With V trimmed by 3 bases and J by 7 bases, 9 bases remained unmatched. Looked up from germline, CDR1 is WNHNN and CDR2 is SYGVQD (reference sequence). The CDR3 protein is CASSDLPSGSSNEQFF. The CDR3 coding sequence is TGCGCCAGCAGTGACCTCCCTAGCGGGAGTTCAAATGAGCAGTTCTTC.

This clone was observed once. The chain joins TRBV5-1 to TRBJ2-7; D is ambiguous. This CDR3 region has 14 residues. Trimming removed 0 bases from V and 0 bases from J, with 7 bases in between. Germline V gene lookup returns CDR1 SGHRS and CDR2 YFSETQ. The CDR3 DNA sequence: TGCGCCAGCAGCTTGGACTGGAGCTCCTACGAGCAGTACTTC. This translates into CASSLDWSSYEQYF.

V is TRBV7-2 and J is TRBJ2-5; D remains unclear. CDR1 SGHTA and CDR2 FQGNSA come from the germline V gene. This CDR3 comprises 12 residues. V was shortened by 2 bases and J by 1 base, with 2 bases between the two germline ends. CDR3 nucleotide sequence: TGTGCCAGCAGCTTACTCCAAGAGACCCAGTACTTC. This codes for CASSLLQETQYF.

The chain carries TRBV7-9 and TRBJ1-2, with D unclear. Deletions cut 1 base from V and 2 bases from J, with 8 bases between. Looked up from germline, CDR1 is SEHNR and CDR2 is FQNEAQ (reference sequence). The CDR3 length is 14 residues. CDR3 coding DNA: TGTGCCAGCAGCTTAGATACAGTGAACTATGGCTACACCTTC. Its protein product is CASSLDTVNYGYTF.

J is TRBJ1-2 and V is TRBV6-1; tentatively, D is TRBD1 (6 bases). Germline-derived CDR1 and CDR2 are MNHNS and SASEGT. The CDR3 loop spans 17 amino acids. The ends were cut back, 0 bases at V and 7 bases at J, with 21 bases in the middle. In DNA form, the CDR3 reads TGTGCCAGCAGTGAAGCGCTAGGGACAACCTTTGAGCGTGGCTACACCTTC. It codes for CASSEALGTTFERGYTF.

The gene calls are TRBV27 and TRBJ2-7; 9 bases map to TRBD2. V was clipped by 5 bases and J by 5 bases; unmatched bases: 13. Germline V gene sequence: CDR1 MNHEY, CDR2 SMNVEV (reference sequence). The CDR3 is 16 residues long. CDR3 DNA: TGTGCCAGCAGTCCCCAGGGGAGCGGGAGGAGCAACGAGCAGTACTTC. Its translation: CASSPQGSGRSNEQYF.

This chain joins TRBV5-1 and TRBJ2-3; 8 bases match TRBD2. The germline gives CDR1 SGHRS, CDR2 YFSETQ. CDR3 size: 17 residues. V gave up 4 bases and J gave up 5 bases; unmatched junction bases: 15. Here the CDR3 reads CASSPGLAPGRVDTQYF. CDR3 coding DNA: TGCGCCAGCAGCCCAGGACTAGCCCCAGGGAGGGTAGATACGCAGTATTTT. Together with reference TRBV5-1 and TRBJ2-3, the CDR3 gives the full variable domain: KAGVTQTPRYLIKTRGQQVTLSCSPISGHRSVSWYQQTPGQGLQFLFEYFSETQRNKGNFPGRFSGRQFSNSRSEMNVSTLELGDSALYLCASSPGLAPGRVDTQYFGPGTRLTVL.

The gene calls are TRBV6-1 and TRBJ1-4; perhaps TRBD1 as D (5 bases). CDR3 length: 13 residues. The germline V gene encodes CDR1 MNHNS and CDR2 SASEGT. Trimming took 5 bases from V and 6 from J, leaving 10 bases between them. The CDR3 here is CASSKDRDEKLFF. CDR3 DNA sequence: TGTGCCAGCAGTAAAGACAGAGATGAAAAACTGTTTTTT.

The chain links TRBV19 to TRBJ1-4; perhaps TRBD1 as D (6 bases). Trimming left V 5 bases short and J 4 bases short, with 14 bases between. Germline V lookup: CDR1 LNHDA, CDR2 SQIVND (reference sequence). The CDR3 loop spans 15 amino acids. CDR3 sequence: CASSRIQGINEKLFF. The CDR3 bases are TGTGCCAGTAGTCGGATACAGGGTATTAATGAAAAACTGTTTTTT.

The chain joins TRBV27 to TRBJ1-5; no reliable D call. CDR1 and CDR2 (germline): MNHEY, SMNVEV (reference sequence). Trimming cost V 5 bases and J 5 bases, with 10 bases left between them. The length of the CDR3 is 13 residues. CDR3 residues: CASSAYQDQPQHF. The DNA for the CDR3 is TGTGCCAGCAGTGCTTATCAGGATCAGCCCCAGCATTTT.